These T cell receptor beta chains were read from a single sample in a study of response to subunit inactivated influenza vaccine. TCRdb recomputed calls from the RT-PCR reads with MiXCR, one row per CDR3 protein. The data hold around 580,000 distinct CDR3 sequences, with 12% to 15% observed a single time. Material: PBMCs from blood, obtained 12 days after vaccination. These receptors all stem from a man aged 45-60 years who received an inactivated influenza vaccine. Both conserved end residues are part of each CDR3. A D gene is named only where the DNA matches it firmly. Clone size, where shown, is once, few, many, or a class for clones that have expanded.

J gene,V gene,clone size,D gene,CDR3 DNA,CDR3 protein
TRBJ1-5,TRBV3-1,few,TRBD1,TGTGCCAGCAGCCAAGTGACAGGGGATCAGCCCCAGCATTTT,CASSQVTGDQPQHF
TRBJ2-7,TRBV10-3,few,.,TGTGCCACACAAGACAGAGCCAACGAGCAGTACTTC,CATQDRANEQYF
TRBJ2-5,TRBV7-8,few,TRBD1,TGTGCCAGCAGGTCCGGGACAGTAGAGACCCAGTACTTC,CASRSGTVETQYF
TRBJ1-6,TRBV28,.,.,TGTGCCAGCAGTTTGACAACCCGTAATTCACCCCTCCACTTT,CASSLTTRNSPLHF
TRBJ2-6,TRBV11-2,.,TRBD1,TGTGCCAGCAGCCCCCGGGACAGGGGAATTTTATACTCTGGGGCCAACGTCCTGACTTTC,CASSPRDRGILYSGANVLTF
TRBJ2-1,TRBV14,.,.,TGTGCCAGCAGCCAAAGGGCAGGGTACAATGAGCAGTTCTTC,CASSQRAGYNEQFF
TRBJ2-1,TRBV7-8,few,.,TGTGCCAGCAGCCCTGCGCTTGGTTCCTACAATGAGCAGTTCTTC,CASSPALGSYNEQFF
TRBJ2-2,TRBV12-3/TRBV12-4,.,.,TGTGCCAGCACCCCTCAGAACACCGGGGAGCTGTTTTTT,CASTPQNTGELFF
TRBJ2-1,TRBV5-1,few,.,TGCGCCAGCAGCTTGGAGACAGTCTCCTACAATGAGCAGTTCTTC,CASSLETVSYNEQFF
TRBJ1-1,TRBV7-2,few,TRBD1,TGTGCCAGCAGCTGGGGGACAGACGCTTTCTTT,CASSWGTDAFF
TRBJ2-1,TRBV3-1,.,TRBD2,TGTGCCAGCAGCAACGGACTAGCGGCTTCCTACAATGAGCAGTTCTTC,CASSNGLAASYNEQFF
TRBJ1-4,TRBV20-1,.,.,TGCAGTGCTAGAGATTCCCCCCGGGGTGGGCGTATTAATGAAAAACTGTTTTTT,CSARDSPRGGRINEKLFF
TRBJ2-3,TRBV12-3/TRBV12-4,.,.,TGTGCCAGCAGCCTCGTAGCAAAAGATACGCAGTATTTT,CASSLVAKDTQYF
TRBJ1-1,TRBV6-1,few,.,TGTGCCAGCAGTCGCGACGGCATCTTCACTGAAGCTTTCTTT,CASSRDGIFTEAFF
TRBJ2-1,TRBV5-1,.,TRBD2,TGCGCCAGCAGCTACCCCCGGGACTTAGCGGGAGGCAACTACAATGAGCAGTTCTTC,CASSYPRDLAGGNYNEQFF
TRBJ2-2,TRBV4-3,.,TRBD2,TGCGCCAGCAGCCAAGGAAGCGGGAGTAGCACCGGGGAGCTGTTTTTT,CASSQGSGSSTGELFF
TRBJ2-7,TRBV29-1,.,TRBD2,TGCAGCGTTGGGGGGACTAGCGGGGGCCCCTACGAGCAGTACTTC,CSVGGTSGGPYEQYF
TRBJ2-1,TRBV6-1,.,TRBD2,TGTGCCAGCAGTCCCACGACTATAGCGGGACCTTACAATGAGCAGTTCTTC,CASSPTTIAGPYNEQFF
TRBJ1-2,TRBV5-1,many,.,TGCGCCAGCAGCTTCTGGGGATATGGCTACACCTTC,CASSFWGYGYTF
TRBJ2-1,TRBV6-2/TRBV6-3,.,.,TGTGCCAGCAGTTACTCTATCGGGGTACCCAATGAGCAGTTCTTC,CASSYSIGVPNEQFF
TRBJ1-2,TRBV12-3/TRBV12-4,few,TRBD1,TGTGCCAGCAGTTTGGGCAGGGGGCCTGGCTACACCTTC,CASSLGRGPGYTF
TRBJ1-2,TRBV12-3/TRBV12-4,few,.,TGTGCCAGCAGTTTAAACAGGGCCTATGGCTACACCTTC,CASSLNRAYGYTF
TRBJ1-6,TRBV4-1,few,TRBD1,TGCGCCAGCAGCCAACGTCCAGGGGGCGATTCACCCCTCCACTTT,CASSQRPGGDSPLHF
TRBJ2-7,TRBV20-1,.,.,TGCAGTGCTAGAAAGGACCTCTACGAGCAGTACTTC,CSARKDLYEQYF
TRBJ2-6,TRBV4-2,.,TRBD1,TGTGCCAGCAGCCCCCAACTACAGGGACAGGCCGGGGCCAACGTCCTGACTTTC,CASSPQLQGQAGANVLTF
TRBJ1-3,TRBV5-1,many,.,TGCGCCAGCAGCCTGAGCTACGTGATCCCGGTTAACTCTGGAAACACCATATATTTT,CASSLSYVIPVNSGNTIYF
TRBJ2-1,TRBV11-2,few,.,TGTGCCAGCAGCGCCGAACTGGAGCAGTTCTTC,CASSAELEQFF
TRBJ2-7,TRBV7-2,.,.,TGTGCCAGCAGCGTCCGAGGGGGGGAAAACTCCTGCGAGCAGTACTTC,CASSVRGGENSCEQYF
TRBJ2-7,TRBV9,few,TRBD2,TGTGCCAGCAGCGTAGGTAGCGGGGAACACTACGAGCAGTACTTC,CASSVGSGEHYEQYF
TRBJ2-7,TRBV10-3,.,.,TGTGCCACCAGCCCTGGGGAGGGGGCATGGCAGTACTTC,CATSPGEGAWQYF
TRBJ1-1,TRBV9,.,.,TGTGCCAGCAGCTGGCAGACGAACACTGAAGCTTTCTTT,CASSWQTNTEAFF
TRBJ1-3,TRBV5-1,.,TRBD1,TGCGCCAGCAGCCGTGAGGGGGCGAAAGGAAACACCATATATTTT,CASSREGAKGNTIYF
TRBJ1-2,TRBV7-9,.,TRBD1,TGTGCCAGCAGCGTTTCAGGGGGGAGCTACACCTTC,CASSVSGGSYTF
TRBJ2-5,TRBV29-1,many,TRBD2,TGCAGCGTTGTCCCGGGACTAGCGGGAGGGACCCAGTACTTC,CSVVPGLAGGTQYF
TRBJ2-1,TRBV2,many,.,TGTGCCAGCAGCCCACTGGGGAATGAGCAGTTCTTC,CASSPLGNEQFF
TRBJ2-3,TRBV4-2,once,.,TGTGCCAGCAGCCAAGGCGGGGTAGGTGGGGGCGATACGCAGTATTTT,CASSQGGVGGGDTQYF
TRBJ2-2,TRBV5-1,.,TRBD1,TGCGCCAGCAGCTTGATGACAGGGGCGAACACCGGGGAGCTGTTTTTT,CASSLMTGANTGELFF
TRBJ2-2,TRBV29-1,.,TRBD2,TGCAGCGTGACTAGCGGCACCGGGGAGCTGTTTTTT,CSVTSGTGELFF
TRBJ1-2,TRBV6-2/TRBV6-3,few,.,TGTGCCAGCAGTTACTCGTCACGGTTCTATGGCTACACCTTC,CASSYSSRFYGYTF
TRBJ2-2,TRBV7-9,.,.,TGTGCCAGCAGCCACCTCAGAGCGACCGGGGAGCTGTTTTTT,CASSHLRATGELFF
TRBJ2-1,TRBV11-2,.,TRBD1,TGTGCCAGCAGCTTACACAGGGGGCCTCCTAGCTCCTACAATGAGCAGTTCTTC,CASSLHRGPPSSYNEQFF